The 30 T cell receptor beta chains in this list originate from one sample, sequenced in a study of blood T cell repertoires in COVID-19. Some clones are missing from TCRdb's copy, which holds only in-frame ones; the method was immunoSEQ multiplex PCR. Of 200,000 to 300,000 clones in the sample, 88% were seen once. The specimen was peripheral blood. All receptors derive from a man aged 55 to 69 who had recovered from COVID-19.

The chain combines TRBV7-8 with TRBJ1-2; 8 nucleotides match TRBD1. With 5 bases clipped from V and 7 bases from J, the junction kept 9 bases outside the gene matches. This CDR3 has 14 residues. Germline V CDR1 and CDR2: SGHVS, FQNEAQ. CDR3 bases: TGTGCCAGCAGCCCGCAGACAGGGGTGGGTGGCTACACCTTC. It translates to CASSPQTGVGGYTF. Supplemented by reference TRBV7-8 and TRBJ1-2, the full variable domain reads GAGVSQSPRYKVAKRGQDVALRCDPISGHVSLFWYQQALGQGPEFLTYFQNEAQLDKSGLPSDRFFAERPEGSVSTLKIQRTQQEDSAVYLCASSPQTGVGGYTFGSGTRLTVV.

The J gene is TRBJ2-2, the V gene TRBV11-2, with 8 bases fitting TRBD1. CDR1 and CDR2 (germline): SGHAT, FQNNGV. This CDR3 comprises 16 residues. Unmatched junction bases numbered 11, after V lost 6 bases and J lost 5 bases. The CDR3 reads CASSEQQGVSTGELFF. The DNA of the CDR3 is TGTGCCAGCAGTGAACAACAGGGGGTATCTACCGGGGAGCTGTTTTTT.

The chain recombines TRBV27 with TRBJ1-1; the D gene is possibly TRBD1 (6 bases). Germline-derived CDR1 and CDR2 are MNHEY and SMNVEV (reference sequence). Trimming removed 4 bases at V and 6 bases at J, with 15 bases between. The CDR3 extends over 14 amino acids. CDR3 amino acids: CASSSDRLGAEAFF. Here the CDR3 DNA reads TGTGCCAGCAGTTCAGACAGGCTGGGAGCTGAAGCTTTCTTT.

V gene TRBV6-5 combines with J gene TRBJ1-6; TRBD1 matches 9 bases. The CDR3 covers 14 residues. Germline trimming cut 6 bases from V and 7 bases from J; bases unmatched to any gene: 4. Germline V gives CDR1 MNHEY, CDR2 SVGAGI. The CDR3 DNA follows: TGTGCCAGCAGGAGACAGGGGGAGAATTCACCCCTCCACTTT. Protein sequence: CASRRQGENSPLHF.

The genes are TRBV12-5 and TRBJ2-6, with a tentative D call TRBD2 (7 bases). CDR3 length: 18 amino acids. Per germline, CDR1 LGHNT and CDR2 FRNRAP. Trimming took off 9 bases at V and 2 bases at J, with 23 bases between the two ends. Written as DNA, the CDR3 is TGTGCTAGCTCCTCACCCCGGGGAGGGGGGACTGGGGCCAACGTCCTGACTTTC. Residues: CASSSPRGGGTGANVLTF.

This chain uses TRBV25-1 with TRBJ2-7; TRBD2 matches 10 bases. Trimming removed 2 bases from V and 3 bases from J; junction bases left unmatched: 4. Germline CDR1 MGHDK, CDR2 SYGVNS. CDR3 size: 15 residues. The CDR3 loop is CASSEPGLAVYEQYF. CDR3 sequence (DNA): TGTGCCAGCAGTGAACCCGGACTAGCGGTCTACGAGCAGTACTTC.

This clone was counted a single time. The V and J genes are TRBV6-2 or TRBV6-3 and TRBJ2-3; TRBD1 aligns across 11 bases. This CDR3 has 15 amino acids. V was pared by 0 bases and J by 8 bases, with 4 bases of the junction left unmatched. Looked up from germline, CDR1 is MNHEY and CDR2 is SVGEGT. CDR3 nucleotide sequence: TGTGCCAGCAGTTACTCGGGACAGGGGGGCGTTACGCAGTATTTT. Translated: CASSYSGQGGVTQYF.

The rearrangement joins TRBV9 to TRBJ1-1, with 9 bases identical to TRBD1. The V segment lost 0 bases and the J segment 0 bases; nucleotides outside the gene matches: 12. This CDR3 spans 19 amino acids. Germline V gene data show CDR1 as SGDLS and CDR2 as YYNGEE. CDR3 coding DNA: TGTGCCAGCAGCGTAGGTCCCGGGACAGGGTCGCGGATGAACACTGAAGCTTTCTTT. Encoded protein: CASSVGPGTGSRMNTEAFF.

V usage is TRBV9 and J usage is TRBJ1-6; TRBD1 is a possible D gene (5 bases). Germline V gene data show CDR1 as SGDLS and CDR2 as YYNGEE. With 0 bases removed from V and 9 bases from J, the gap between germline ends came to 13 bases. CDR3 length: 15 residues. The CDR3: CASSVVPGSASPLHF. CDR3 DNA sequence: TGTGCCAGCAGCGTAGTGCCAGGGTCGGCTTCACCCCTCCACTTT.

CDR3 in DNA: TGTGCCAGCAGCTTAGAACGCCGCCGGACTCCCTCGGGAGATACGCAGTATTTT. This codes for CASSLERRRTPSGDTQYF. V usage is TRBV7-6 and J usage is TRBJ2-3, with TRBD2 as a possible D gene (5 bases). The V end lost 1 base, the J end lost 5 bases, and 22 bases lay between the germline ends. From germline, CDR1 is SGHVS and CDR2 FNYEAQ. This CDR3 has 18 amino acids.

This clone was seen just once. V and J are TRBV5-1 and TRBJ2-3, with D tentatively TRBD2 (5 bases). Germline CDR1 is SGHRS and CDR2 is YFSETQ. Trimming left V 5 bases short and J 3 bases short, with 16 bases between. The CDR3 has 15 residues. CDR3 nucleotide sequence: TGCGCCAGCAGGGAGCGGCTACTGTTGACAGATACGCAGTATTTT. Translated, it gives CASRERLLLTDTQYF.

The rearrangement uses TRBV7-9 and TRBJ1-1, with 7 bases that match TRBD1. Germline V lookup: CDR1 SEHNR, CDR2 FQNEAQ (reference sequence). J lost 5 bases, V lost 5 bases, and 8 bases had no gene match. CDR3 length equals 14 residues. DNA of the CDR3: TGTGCCAGCAGCGGAGGCACAGGGGTAACTGAAGCTTTCTTT. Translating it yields CASSGGTGVTEAFF.

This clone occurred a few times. The CDR3 region is CASRRDRGANQPQHF. CDR3 DNA: TGTGCTAGTAGGAGAGACAGGGGAGCTAATCAGCCCCAGCATTTT. The chain carries TRBV12-5 and TRBJ1-5; 8 nucleotides agree with TRBD1. The trim removed 8 bases at V and 4 bases at J, leaving 10 bases unmatched. Germline V CDR1 and CDR2: LGHNT, FRNRAP. The CDR3 runs 15 residues.

The CDR3 reads CASSHLGTGSFNEQYF. The CDR3 DNA sequence: TGCGCCAGCAGCCACCTCGGGACAGGGTCTTTTAACGAGCAGTACTTC. V gene TRBV4-1 combines with J gene TRBJ2-7, with 9 positions matching TRBD1. In germline, CDR1 is MGHRA, CDR2 YSYEKL. V shed 3 bases and J 5 bases; nucleotides not matched to a gene: 11. The CDR3 is 16 amino acids.

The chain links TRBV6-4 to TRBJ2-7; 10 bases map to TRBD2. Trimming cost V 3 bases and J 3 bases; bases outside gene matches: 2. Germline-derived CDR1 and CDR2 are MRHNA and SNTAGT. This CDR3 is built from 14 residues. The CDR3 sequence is CASSEAGGDYEQYF. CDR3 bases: TGTGCCAGCAGTGAAGCGGGGGGGGACTACGAGCAGTACTTC.

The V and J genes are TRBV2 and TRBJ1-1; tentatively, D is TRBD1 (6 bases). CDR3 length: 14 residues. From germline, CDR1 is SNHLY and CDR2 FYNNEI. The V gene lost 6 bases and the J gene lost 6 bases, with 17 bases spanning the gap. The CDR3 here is CASRLNQGWAEAFF. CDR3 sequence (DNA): TGTGCCAGCAGGCTGAACCAGGGGTGGGCTGAAGCTTTCTTT.

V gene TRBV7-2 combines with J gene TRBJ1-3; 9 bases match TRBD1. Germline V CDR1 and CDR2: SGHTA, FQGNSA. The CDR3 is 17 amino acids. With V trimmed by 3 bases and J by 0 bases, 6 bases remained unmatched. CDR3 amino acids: CASSLTGGKSSGNTIYF. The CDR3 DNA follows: TGTGCCAGCAGCTTGACAGGGGGAAAGAGCTCTGGAAACACCATATATTTT.

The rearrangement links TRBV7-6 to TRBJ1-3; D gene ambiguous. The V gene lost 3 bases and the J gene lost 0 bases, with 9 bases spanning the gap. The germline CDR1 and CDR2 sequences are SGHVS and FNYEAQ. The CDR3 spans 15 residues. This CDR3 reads CASSFNANSGNTIYF. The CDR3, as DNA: TGTGCCAGCAGCTTCAACGCGAACTCTGGAAACACCATATATTTT.

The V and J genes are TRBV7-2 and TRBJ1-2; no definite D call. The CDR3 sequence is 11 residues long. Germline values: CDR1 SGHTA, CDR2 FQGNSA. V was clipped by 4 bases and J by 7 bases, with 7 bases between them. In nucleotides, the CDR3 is TGTGCCAGCAGCTCCACACGTGGCTACACCTTC. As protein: CASSSTRGYTF.

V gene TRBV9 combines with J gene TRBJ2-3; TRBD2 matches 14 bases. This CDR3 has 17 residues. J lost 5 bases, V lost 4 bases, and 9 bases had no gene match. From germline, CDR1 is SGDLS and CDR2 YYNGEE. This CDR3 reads CASSLRLAGGPRDTQYF. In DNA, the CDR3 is TGTGCCAGCAGCCTTCGACTAGCGGGGGGGCCTAGAGATACGCAGTATTTT.

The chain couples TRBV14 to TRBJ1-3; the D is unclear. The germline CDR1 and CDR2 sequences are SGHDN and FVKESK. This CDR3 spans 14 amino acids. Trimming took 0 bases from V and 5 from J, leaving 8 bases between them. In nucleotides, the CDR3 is TGTGCCAGCAGCCAAGATCAGTTCCGAAACACCATATATTTT. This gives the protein CASSQDQFRNTIYF.

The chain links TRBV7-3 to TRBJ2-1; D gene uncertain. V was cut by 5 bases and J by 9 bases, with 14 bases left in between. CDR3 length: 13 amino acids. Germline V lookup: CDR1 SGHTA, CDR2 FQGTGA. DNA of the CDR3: TGTGCCAGCAGCCCAATGCCGTCGGGTGAGCAGTTCTTC. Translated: CASSPMPSGEQFF.

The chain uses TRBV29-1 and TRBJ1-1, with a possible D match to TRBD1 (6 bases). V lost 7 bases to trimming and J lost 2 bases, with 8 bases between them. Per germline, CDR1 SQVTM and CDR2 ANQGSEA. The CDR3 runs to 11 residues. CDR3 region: CSGGHNTEAFF. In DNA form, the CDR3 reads TGCAGCGGGGGACACAACACTGAAGCTTTCTTT.

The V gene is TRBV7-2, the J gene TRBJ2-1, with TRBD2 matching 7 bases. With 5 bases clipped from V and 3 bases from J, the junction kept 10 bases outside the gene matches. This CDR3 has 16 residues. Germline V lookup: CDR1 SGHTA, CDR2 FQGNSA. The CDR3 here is CASSGPSSGIYNEQFF. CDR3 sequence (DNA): TGTGCCAGCAGCGGACCTTCTAGCGGTATCTACAATGAGCAGTTCTTC.

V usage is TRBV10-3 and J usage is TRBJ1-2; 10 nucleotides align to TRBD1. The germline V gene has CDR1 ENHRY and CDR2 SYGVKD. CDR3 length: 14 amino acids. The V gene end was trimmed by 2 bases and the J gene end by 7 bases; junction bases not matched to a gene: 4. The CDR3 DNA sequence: TGTGCCATCAGTGAGGGGACAGGGGTTAGTGGCTACACCTTC. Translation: CAISEGTGVSGYTF.

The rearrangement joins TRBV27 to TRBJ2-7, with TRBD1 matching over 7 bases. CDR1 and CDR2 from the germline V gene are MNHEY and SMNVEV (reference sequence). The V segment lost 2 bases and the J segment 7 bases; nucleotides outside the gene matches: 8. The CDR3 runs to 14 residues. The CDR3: CASSLDGTDREQYF. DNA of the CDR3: TGTGCCAGCAGTTTAGATGGGACAGACAGGGAGCAGTACTTC.

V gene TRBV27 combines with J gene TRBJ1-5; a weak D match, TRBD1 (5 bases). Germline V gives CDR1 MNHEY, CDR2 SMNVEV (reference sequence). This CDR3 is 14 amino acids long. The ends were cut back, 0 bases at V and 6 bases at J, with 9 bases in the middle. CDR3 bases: TGTGCCAGCAGTTTATCGGAGCAGGGTCAGCCCCAGCATTTT. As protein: CASSLSEQGQPQHF.

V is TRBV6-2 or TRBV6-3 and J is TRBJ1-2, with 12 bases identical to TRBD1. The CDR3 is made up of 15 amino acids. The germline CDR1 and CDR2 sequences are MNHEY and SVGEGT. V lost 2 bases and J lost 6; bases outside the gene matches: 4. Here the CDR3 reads CASSYGTGGADGYTF. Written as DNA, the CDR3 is TGTGCCAGCAGTTACGGGACAGGGGGCGCAGATGGCTACACCTTC.

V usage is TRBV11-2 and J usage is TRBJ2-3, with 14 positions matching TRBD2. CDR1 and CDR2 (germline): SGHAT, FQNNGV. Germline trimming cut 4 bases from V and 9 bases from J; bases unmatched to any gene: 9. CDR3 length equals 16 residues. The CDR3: CASSSRLAGGGGTQYF. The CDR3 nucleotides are TGTGCCAGCAGCTCCCGACTAGCGGGGGGGGGAGGCACGCAGTATTTT.

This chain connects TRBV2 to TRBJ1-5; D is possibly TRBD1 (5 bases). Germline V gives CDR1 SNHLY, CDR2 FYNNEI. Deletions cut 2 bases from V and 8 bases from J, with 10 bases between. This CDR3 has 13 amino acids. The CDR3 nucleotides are TGTGCCAGCAGTGAATGGGGGGTAGAGCCCCAGCATTTT. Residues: CASSEWGVEPQHF.